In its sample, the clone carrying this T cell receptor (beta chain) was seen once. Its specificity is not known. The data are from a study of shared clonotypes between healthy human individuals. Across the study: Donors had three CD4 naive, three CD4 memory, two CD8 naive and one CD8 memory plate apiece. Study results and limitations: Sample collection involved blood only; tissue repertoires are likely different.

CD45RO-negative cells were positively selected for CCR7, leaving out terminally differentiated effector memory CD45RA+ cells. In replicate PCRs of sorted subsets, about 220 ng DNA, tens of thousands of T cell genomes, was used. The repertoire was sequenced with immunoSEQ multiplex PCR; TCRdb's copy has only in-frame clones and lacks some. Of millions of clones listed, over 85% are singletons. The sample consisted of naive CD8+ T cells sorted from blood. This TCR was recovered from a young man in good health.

Written as DNA, the CDR3 is TGTGCCAGCAGCCCTTCTTCGTTGGCCTCCGGGGGTGGGGAAGCTTTCTTT. Translation gives CASSPSSLASGGGEAFF. The chain joins TRBV28 to TRBJ1-1; D may be TRBD1 (5 bases). The CDR3 covers 17 residues. V was shortened by 6 bases and J by 8 bases, with 28 bases between the two germline ends. CDR1 MDHEN and CDR2 SYDVKM come from the germline V gene. Looking up the rest from reference TRBV28 and TRBJ1-1 gives the full variable domain: DVKVTQSSRYLVKRTGEKVFLECVQDMDHENMFWYRQDPGLGLRLIYFSYDVKMKEKGDIPEGYSVSREKKERFSLILESASTNQTSMYLCASSPSSLASGGGEAFFGQGTRLTVV.